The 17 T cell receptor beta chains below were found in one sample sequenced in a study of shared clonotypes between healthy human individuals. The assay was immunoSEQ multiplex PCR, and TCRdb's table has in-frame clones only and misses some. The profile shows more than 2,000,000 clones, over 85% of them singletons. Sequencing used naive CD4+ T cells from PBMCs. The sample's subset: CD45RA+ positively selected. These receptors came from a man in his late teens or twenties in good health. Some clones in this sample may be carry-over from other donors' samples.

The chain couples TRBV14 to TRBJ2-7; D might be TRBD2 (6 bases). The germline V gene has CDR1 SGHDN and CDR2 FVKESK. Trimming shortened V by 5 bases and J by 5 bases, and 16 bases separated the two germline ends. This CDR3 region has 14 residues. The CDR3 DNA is TGTGCCAGCAGCTTAACGGGAGTTGGAAACGAGCAGTACTTC. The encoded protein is CASSLTGVGNEQYF.

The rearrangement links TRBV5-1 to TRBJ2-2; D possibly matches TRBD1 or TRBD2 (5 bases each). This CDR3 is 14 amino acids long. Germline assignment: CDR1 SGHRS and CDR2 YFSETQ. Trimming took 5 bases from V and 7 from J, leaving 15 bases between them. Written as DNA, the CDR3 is TGCGCCAGCAGAGGGACGGAGCATAGCGGGGAGCTGTTTTTT. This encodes CASRGTEHSGELFF.

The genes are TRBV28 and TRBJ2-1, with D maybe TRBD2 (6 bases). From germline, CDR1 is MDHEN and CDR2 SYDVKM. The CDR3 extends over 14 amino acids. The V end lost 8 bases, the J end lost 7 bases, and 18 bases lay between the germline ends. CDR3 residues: CASETPGSGNEQFF. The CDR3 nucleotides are TGTGCCAGCGAAACTCCCGGGAGCGGGAATGAGCAGTTCTTC.

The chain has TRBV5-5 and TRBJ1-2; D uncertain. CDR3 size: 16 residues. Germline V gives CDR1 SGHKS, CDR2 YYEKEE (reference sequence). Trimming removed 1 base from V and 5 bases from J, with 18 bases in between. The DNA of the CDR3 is TGTGCCAGCAGCTTGCGCCCTCCCACCGTTTGGTATGGCTACACCTTC. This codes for CASSLRPPTVWYGYTF.

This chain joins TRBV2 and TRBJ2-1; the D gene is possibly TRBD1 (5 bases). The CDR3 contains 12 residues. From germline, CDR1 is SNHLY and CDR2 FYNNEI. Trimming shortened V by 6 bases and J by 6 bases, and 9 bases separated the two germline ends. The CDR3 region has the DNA TGTGCCAGCAGGTCAGGGATCAATGAGCAGTTCTTC. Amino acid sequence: CASRSGINEQFF.

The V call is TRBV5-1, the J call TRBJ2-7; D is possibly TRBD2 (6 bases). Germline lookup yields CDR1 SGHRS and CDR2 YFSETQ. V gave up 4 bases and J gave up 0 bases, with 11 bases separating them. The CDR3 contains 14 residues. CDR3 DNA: TGCGCCAGCAGCCCCGGGGGATTCTCCTACGAGCAGTACTTC. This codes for CASSPGGFSYEQYF. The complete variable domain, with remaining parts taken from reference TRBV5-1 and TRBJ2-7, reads KAGVTQTPRYLIKTRGQQVTLSCSPISGHRSVSWYQQTPGQGLQFLFEYFSETQRNKGNFPGRFSGRQFSNSRSEMNVSTLELGDSALYLCASSPGGFSYEQYFGPGTRLTVT.

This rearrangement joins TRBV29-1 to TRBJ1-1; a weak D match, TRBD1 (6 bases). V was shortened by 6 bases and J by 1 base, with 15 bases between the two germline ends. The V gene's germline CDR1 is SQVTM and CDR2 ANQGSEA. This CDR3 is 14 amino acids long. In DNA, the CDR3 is TGCAGCGTGGAGGGGGTTACCAGGAACACTGAAGCTTTCTTT. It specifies CSVEGVTRNTEAFF.

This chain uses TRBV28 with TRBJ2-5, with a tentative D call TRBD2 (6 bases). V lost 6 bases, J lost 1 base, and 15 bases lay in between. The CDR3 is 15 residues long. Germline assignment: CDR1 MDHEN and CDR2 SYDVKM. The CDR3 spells CASSLGGKVQETQYF. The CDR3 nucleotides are TGTGCCAGCAGCCTCGGAGGGAAAGTCCAAGAGACCCAGTACTTC.

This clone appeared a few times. CDR3 region: CASSSTGTYGYTF. CDR3 coding DNA: TGTGCCAGCAGTTCGACAGGCACCTATGGCTACACCTTC. The chain combines TRBV28 with TRBJ1-2; possibly TRBD1 for D (6 bases). Germline CDR1 reads MDHEN; CDR2 reads SYDVKM. V dropped 4 bases and J dropped 4 bases, with 10 bases sitting between them. The CDR3 runs to 13 residues.

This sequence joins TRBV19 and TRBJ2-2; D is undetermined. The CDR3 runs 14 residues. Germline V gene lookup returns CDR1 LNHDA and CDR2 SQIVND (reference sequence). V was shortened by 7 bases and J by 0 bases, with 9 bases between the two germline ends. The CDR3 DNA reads TGTGCCAGTAAGGTTTGGGCGAACACCGGGGAGCTGTTTTTT. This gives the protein CASKVWANTGELFF.

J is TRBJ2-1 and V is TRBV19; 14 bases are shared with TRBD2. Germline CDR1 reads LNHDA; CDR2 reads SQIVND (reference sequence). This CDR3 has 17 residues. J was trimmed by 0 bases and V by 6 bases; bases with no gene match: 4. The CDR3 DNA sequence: TGTGCCAGTAGGGGACTAGCGGGAGATAGCTCCTACAATGAGCAGTTCTTC. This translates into CASRGLAGDSSYNEQFF. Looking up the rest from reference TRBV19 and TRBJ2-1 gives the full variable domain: DGGITQSPKYLFRKEGQNVTLSCEQNLNHDAMYWYRQDPGQGLRLIYYSQIVNDFQKGDIAEGYSVSREKKESFPLTVTSAQKNPTAFYLCASRGLAGDSSYNEQFFGPGTRLTVL.

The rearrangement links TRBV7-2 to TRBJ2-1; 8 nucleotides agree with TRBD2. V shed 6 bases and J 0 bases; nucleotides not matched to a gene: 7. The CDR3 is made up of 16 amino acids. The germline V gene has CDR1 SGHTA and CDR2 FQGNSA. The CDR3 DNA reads TGTGCCAGCAGATCAAGGAGCGGGAGCTCCTACAATGAGCAGTTCTTC. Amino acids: CASRSRSGSSYNEQFF.

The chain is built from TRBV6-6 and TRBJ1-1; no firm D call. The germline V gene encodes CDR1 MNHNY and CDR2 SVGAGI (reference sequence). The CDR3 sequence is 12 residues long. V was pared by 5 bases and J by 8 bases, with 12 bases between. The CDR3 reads CASSPWSMEAFF. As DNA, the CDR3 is TGTGCCAGCAGTCCTTGGTCGATGGAAGCTTTCTTT.

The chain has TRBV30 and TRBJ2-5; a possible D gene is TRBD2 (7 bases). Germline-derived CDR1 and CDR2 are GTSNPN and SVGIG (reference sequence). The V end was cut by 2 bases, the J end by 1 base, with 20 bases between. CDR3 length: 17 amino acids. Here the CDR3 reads CAWSRSGGAWGQETQYF. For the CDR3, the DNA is TGTGCCTGGAGTAGATCGGGGGGCGCCTGGGGCCAAGAGACCCAGTACTTC. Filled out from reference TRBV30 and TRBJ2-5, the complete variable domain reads SQTIHQWPATLVQPVGSPLSLECTVEGTSNPNLYWYRQAAGRGLQLLFYSVGIGQISSEVPQNLSASRPQDRQFILSSKKLLLSDSGFYLCAWSRSGGAWGQETQYFGPGTRLLVL.

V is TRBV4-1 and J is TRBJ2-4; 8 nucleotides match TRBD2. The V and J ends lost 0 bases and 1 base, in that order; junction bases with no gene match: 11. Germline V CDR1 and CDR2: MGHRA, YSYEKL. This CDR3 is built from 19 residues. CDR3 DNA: TGCGCCAGCAGCCAAGAGGGCTCTACGTCGGGAGGGGCCAAAAACATTCAGTACTTC. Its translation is CASSQEGSTSGGAKNIQYF.

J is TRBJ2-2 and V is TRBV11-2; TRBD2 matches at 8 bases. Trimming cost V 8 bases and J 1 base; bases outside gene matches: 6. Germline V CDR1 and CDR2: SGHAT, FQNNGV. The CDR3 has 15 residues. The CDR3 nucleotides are TGTGCCAGCGAAAGCGGGAGAAGGAACACCGGGGAGCTGTTTTTT. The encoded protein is CASESGRRNTGELFF.

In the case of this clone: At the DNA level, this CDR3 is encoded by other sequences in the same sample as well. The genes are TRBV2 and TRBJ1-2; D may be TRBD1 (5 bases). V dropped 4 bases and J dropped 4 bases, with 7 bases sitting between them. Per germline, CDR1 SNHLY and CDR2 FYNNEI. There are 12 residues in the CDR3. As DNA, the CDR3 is TGTGCCAGCAGTGGAGGGACCTATGGCTACACCTTC. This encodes CASSGGTYGYTF. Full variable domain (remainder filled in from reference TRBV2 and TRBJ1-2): EPEVTQTPSHQVTQMGQEVILRCVPISNHLYFYWYRQILGQKVEFLVSFYNNEISEKSEIFDDQFSVERPDGSNFTLKIRSTKLEDSAMYFCASSGGTYGYTFGSGTRLTVV.